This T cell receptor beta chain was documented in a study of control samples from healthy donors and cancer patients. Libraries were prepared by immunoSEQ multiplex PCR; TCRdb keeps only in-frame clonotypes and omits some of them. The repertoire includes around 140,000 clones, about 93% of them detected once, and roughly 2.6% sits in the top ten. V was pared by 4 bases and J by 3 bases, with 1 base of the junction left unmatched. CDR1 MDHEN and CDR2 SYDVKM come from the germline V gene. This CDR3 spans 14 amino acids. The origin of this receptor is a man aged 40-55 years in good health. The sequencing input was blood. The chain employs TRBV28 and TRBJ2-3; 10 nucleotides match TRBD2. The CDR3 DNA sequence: TGTGCCAGCAGTTCAGCGGGGGGGACAGATACGCAGTATTTT. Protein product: CASSSAGGTDTQYF. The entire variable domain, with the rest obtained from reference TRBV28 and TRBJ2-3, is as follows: DVKVTQSSRYLVKRTGEKVFLECVQDMDHENMFWYRQDPGLGLRLIYFSYDVKMKEKGDIPEGYSVSREKKERFSLILESASTNQTSMYLCASSSAGGTDTQYFGPGTRLTVL.